This T cell receptor (beta chain) was profiled in a study of beta chain features in type 1 diabetes. What was sequenced were expressed TCRB transcripts, since all of the isolated RNA had been reverse transcribed. Measured with immunoSEQ multiplex PCR; TCRdb has only the in-frame clones, and not every one. The table lists 150,000 to 200,000 clones, roughly 65% of them singletons. Study-level results: Whether TCRB rearrangement is influenced by HLA type went unresolved here. TCRB CDR3 length was moderately but significantly reduced in all four CD4+ subsets of Type 1 diabetes patients. Comparison showed that naive, central memory and Treg TCRB repertoires appeared more similar among patients than among healthy donors.

A CD45RO/CCR7/CD25/CD127/CD95/CD27 panel sorted naive, central memory, regulatory and stem cell-like memory CD4+ cells. With regard to this clone: The antigen is not known.

This clonotype was obtained from a young man with type 1 diabetes. Sequenced input: naive CD4+ T cells from blood.

The CDR3 DNA follows: TGTGCCAGCAGCTTAAGGCAGGGGGTGGAAGAGACCCAGTACTTC. This codes for CASSLRQGVEETQYF. The chain uses TRBV7-9 and TRBJ2-5; 7 nucleotides align to TRBD1. J gave up 3 bases and V 2 bases, and 6 bases lay outside the gene matches. The CDR3 has 15 amino acids. The germline CDR1 and CDR2 sequences are SEHNR and FQNEAQ (reference sequence).